The rows below give T cell receptor beta chains drawn from one sample of a study of cytomegalovirus exposure and HLA in healthy donors. Libraries were prepared by immunoSEQ multiplex PCR; TCRdb keeps only in-frame clonotypes and omits some of them. This table holds approximately 150,000 clones, under 90% found once. The sequencing sample was made of PBMCs. The origin of the receptors is a man aged 30 to 39 in good health and CMV-seropositive. The CDR3 runs from the conserved cysteine through the conserved F or W. Each record gives: V gene, J gene, clone size, D gene, CDR3 protein, CDR3 DNA. The D gene is left open where the match is weak. Size is stated for part of the rows, as once, few or many counts, or as a class when the clone is expanded.

TRBV19	TRBJ1-2	.	TRBD1	CASSFRGGGGGYTF	TGTGCCAGTAGTTTTCGAGGAGGGGGCGGTGGCTACACCTTC
TRBV27	TRBJ1-2	.	.	CASSLSLTGYGYTF	TGTGCCAGCAGTTTATCGCTGACAGGTTATGGCTACACCTTC
TRBV19	TRBJ2-6	.	.	CASSIGGGANVLTF	TGTGCCAGTAGTATAGGTGGCGGGGCCAACGTCCTGACTTTC
TRBV4-2	TRBJ2-2	.	.	CASSSPRDTGELFF	TGTGCCAGCAGCTCCCCGAGGGACACCGGGGAGCTGTTTTTT
TRBV28	TRBJ2-2	.	TRBD1	CASSLILGQGNTGELFF	TGTGCCAGCAGTTTAATTCTCGGACAGGGCAACACCGGGGAGCTGTTTTTT
TRBV7-3	TRBJ2-1	.	.	CASSQGGGTNEQFF	TGTGCCAGCAGCCAAGGGGGGGGAACCAATGAGCAGTTCTTC
TRBV2	TRBJ1-1	.	TRBD1	CASGRDRAFTEAFF	TGTGCCAGCGGCCGGGACAGGGCTTTCACTGAAGCTTTCTTT
TRBV7-3	TRBJ2-4	.	TRBD2	CASCLEAGGFKNIQYF	TGTGCCAGCTGCCTCGAAGCGGGAGGGTTCAAAAACATTCAGTACTTC
TRBV4-2	TRBJ2-2	once	TRBD2	CASSQDDSGSGTGELFF	TGTGCCAGCAGCCAAGATGATAGCGGGAGTGGCACCGGGGAGCTGTTTTTT
TRBV14	TRBJ1-1	.	TRBD1	CASSHRAGGSGTEAFF	TGTGCCAGCAGCCATAGAGCAGGGGGCAGCGGCACTGAAGCTTTCTTT
TRBV7-3	TRBJ2-1	.	TRBD2	CASSPWGGAELPYNEQFF	TGTGCCAGCAGCCCATGGGGGGGAGCAGAACTTCCCTACAATGAGCAGTTCTTC
TRBV9	TRBJ2-1	.	TRBD2	CASNSGSAGEQFF	TGTGCCAGCAACAGCGGGAGTGCGGGTGAGCAGTTCTTC
TRBV6-1	TRBJ1-5	.	.	CASSDLPGFNQPQHF	TGTGCCAGCAGTGATCTCCCGGGGTTCAATCAGCCCCAGCATTTT
TRBV5-1	TRBJ1-4	few	.	CASSLGQGYEKLFF	TGCGCCAGCAGCTTGGGCCAGGGGTATGAAAAACTGTTTTTT
TRBV18	TRBJ2-7	.	TRBD1	CASSPGTGGLEQYF	TGTGCCAGCTCACCCGGGACAGGGGGCTTAGAGCAGTACTTC
TRBV5-5	TRBJ1-1	.	TRBD1	CASSLRDRQGPLNTEAFF	TGTGCCAGCAGCCTCCGCGACCGACAGGGGCCCTTGAACACTGAAGCTTTCTTT
TRBV19	TRBJ1-4	.	.	CASSMNQGTNEKLFF	TGTGCCAGTAGTATGAACCAGGGCACTAATGAAAAACTGTTTTTT
TRBV5-6	TRBJ2-2	few	TRBD1	CASSLGTGNTGELFF	TGTGCCAGCAGCCTAGGGACAGGCAACACCGGGGAGCTGTTTTTT
TRBV5-6	TRBJ2-7	.	.	CASSFLRYEQYF	TGTGCCAGCAGCTTTTTGAGGTACGAGCAGTACTTC
TRBV21-1	TRBJ1-5	.	.	CASSSPLRGQGRLGGNQPQHF	TGTGCCAGCAGCTCCCCCTTAAGGGGACAGGGAAGGTTGGGTGGCAATCAGCCCCAGCATTTT
TRBV6-5	TRBJ2-5	.	TRBD2	CASNYSRGGGEETQYF	TGTGCCAGCAATTACTCTCGGGGGGGTGGAGAAGAGACCCAGTACTTC
TRBV7-2	TRBJ2-6	.	.	CASSLESSGANVLTF	TGTGCCAGCAGCTTAGAATCTTCTGGGGCCAACGTCCTGACTTTC
TRBV7-2	TRBJ2-1	once	TRBD2	CASSGPSSGPYNEQFF	TGTGCCAGCAGCGGGCCCTCTAGCGGCCCCTACAATGAGCAGTTCTTC
TRBV4-1	TRBJ1-2	.	.	CASSQEEGYGYTF	TGCGCCAGCAGCCAGGAGGAGGGCTATGGCTACACCTTC
TRBV5-4	TRBJ2-7	.	TRBD2	CASSSMTSGSYEQYF	TGTGCCAGCAGCTCAATGACTAGCGGGAGCTACGAGCAGTACTTC
TRBV5-6	TRBJ2-1	few	TRBD1	CASSYLPGQASYNEQFF	TGTGCCAGCAGCTACTTACCAGGACAGGCCTCCTACAATGAGCAGTTCTTC
TRBV5-1	TRBJ2-3	.	.	CASSPQPGVATDTQYF	TGCGCCAGCAGCCCCCAGCCGGGGGTGGCTACAGATACGCAGTATTTT
TRBV7-9	TRBJ2-1	.	.	CASSPPGGTGDEQFF	TGTGCCAGCAGCCCCCCCGGGGGAACGGGAGACGAGCAGTTCTTC
TRBV28	TRBJ1-5	.	TRBD1	CASRFDRGTNQPQHF	TGTGCCAGCAGGTTCGACAGGGGTACCAATCAGCCCCAGCATTTT
TRBV2	TRBJ2-7	few	.	CASSTPGLSYEQYF	TGTGCCAGCAGTACTCCGGGTCTTTCTTACGAGCAGTACTTC
TRBV5-1	TRBJ2-3	.	TRBD2	CASSYRTSGGTDTQYF	TGCGCCAGCAGCTATAGGACTAGCGGGGGGACAGATACGCAGTATTTT
TRBV25-1	TRBJ1-2	few	TRBD1	CASTRQGFWGYTF	TGTGCCAGCACCCGACAGGGTTTTTGGGGCTACACCTTC
TRBV4-2	TRBJ1-2	.	TRBD1	CASSQDPLDRGAGFGYTF	TGTGCCAGCAGCCAAGACCCCCTAGACAGGGGCGCAGGGTTCGGCTACACCTTC
TRBV7-2	TRBJ2-2	.	TRBD1	CASSLVPGQGAGELFF	TGTGCCAGCAGCTTAGTGCCGGGACAGGGGGCTGGGGAGCTGTTTTTT
TRBV28	TRBJ2-1	.	TRBD1	CASSLTGGNEQFF	TGTGCCAGCAGTTTAACAGGGGGGAATGAGCAGTTCTTC
TRBV7-9	TRBJ1-1	.	.	CASSAQQGATEAFF	TGTGCCAGCAGCGCCCAACAGGGCGCCACTGAAGCTTTCTTT
TRBV7-8	TRBJ2-2	.	TRBD1	CASSYRQGNTGELFF	TGTGCCAGCAGCTATAGACAGGGGAACACCGGGGAGCTGTTTTTT